This T cell receptor beta chain was sequenced for a study of T cell responses to AZD1222 COVID-19 vaccine. Study-level results: At baseline, just a handful of AZD1222 recipients tested seropositive. White British donors predominated, females outnumbered males, and clonal diversity was possibly underestimated.

Regarding this clone: Its antigen is still unknown.

CDR1 and CDR2 (germline): LGHDT, YNNKEL (reference sequence). The CDR3 length is 12 residues. Trimming left V 0 bases short and J 6 bases short, with 5 bases between. Using immunoSEQ multiplex PCR, the repertoire was profiled, and TCRdb retains in-frame clones only, with some absent. The table shows roughly 100,000 clones, with about 92% occurring only once. This sequence originates from an adult who received the AZD1222 COVID-19 vaccine. The starting material was peripheral blood, obtained 28 days after the second AZD1222 dose. The gene calls are TRBV3-1 (or the pseudogene TRBV3-2) and TRBJ1-2, with D hard to call. The CDR3 protein is CASSQDKNGYTF. DNA for the CDR3: TGTGCCAGCAGCCAAGATAAAAATGGCTACACCTTC.